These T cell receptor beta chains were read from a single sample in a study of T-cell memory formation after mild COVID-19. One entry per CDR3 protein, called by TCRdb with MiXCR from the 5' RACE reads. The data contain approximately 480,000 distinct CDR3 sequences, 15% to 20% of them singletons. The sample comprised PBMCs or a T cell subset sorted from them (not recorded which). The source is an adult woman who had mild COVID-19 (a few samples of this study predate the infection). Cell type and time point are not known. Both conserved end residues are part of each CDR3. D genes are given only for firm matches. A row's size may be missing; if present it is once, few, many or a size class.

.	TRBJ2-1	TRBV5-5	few	TGTGCCAGCAGCTTGGAAGGGACTCGAGTCAATGAGCAGTTCTTC	CASSLEGTRVNEQFF
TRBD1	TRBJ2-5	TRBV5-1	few	TGCGCCAGCAGCACCTCCGGGACAGGGGGGGAGACCCAGTACTTC	CASSTSGTGGETQYF
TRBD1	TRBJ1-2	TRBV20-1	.	TGCAGTGCCCTCTGGGACAGGGACGGCTACACCTTC	CSALWDRDGYTF
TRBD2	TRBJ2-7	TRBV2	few	TGTGCCAGCAGTGAAGCGCTTCTGGTAGCGGGATACTACGAGCAGTACTTC	CASSEALLVAGYYEQYF
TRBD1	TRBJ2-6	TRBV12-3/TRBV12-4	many	TGTGCCAGCAGTCTCCCGGGACAGGGGGCGCGGGGGGCCAACGTCCTGACTTTC	CASSLPGQGARGANVLTF
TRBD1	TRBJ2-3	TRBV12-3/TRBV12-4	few	TGTGCCAGCAGCCGGGGCCCGGGACAGGGGGCGACAGATACGCAGTATTTT	CASSRGPGQGATDTQYF
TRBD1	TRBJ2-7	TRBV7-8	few	TGTGCCAGCAGCCTGACAGGGCCCGGCTCCTACGAGCAGTACTTC	CASSLTGPGSYEQYF
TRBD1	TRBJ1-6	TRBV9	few	TGTGCCAGCAGCCCCGAACAGGGGAGGTATTCACCCCTCCACTTT	CASSPEQGRYSPLHF
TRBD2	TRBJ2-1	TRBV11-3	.	TGTGCCAGCAGTTGGAGGGGGACTAGCGGGAGGGAGGAATACAATGAGCAGTTCTTC	CASSWRGTSGREEYNEQFF
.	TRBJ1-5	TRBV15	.	TGTGCCACCAGCAGAGAGAGATCCCGTACAGGCAATCAGCCCCAGCATTTT	CATSRERSRTGNQPQHF
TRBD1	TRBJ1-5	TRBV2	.	TGTGCCAGCAGTGCTCGTGTTAGGGGGCCCAGCAATCAGCCCCAGCATTTT	CASSARVRGPSNQPQHF
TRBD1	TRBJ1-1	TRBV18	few	TGTGCCAGCTCACCACGACGGGACAGCATGAACACTGAAGCTTTCTTT	CASSPRRDSMNTEAFF
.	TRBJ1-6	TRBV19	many	TGTGCCAGTAGCACCTTCAGGGACCGAAATTCACCCCTCCACTTT	CASSTFRDRNSPLHF
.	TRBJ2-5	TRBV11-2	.	TGTGCCAGCAGCTTAGATGGCCCTCTCCTCGGCGAAGAGACCCAGTACTTC	CASSLDGPLLGEETQYF
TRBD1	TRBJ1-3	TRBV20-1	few	TGCAGTGCTAAGGGACAGGGGTATTCTAAACGCGGAAACACCATATATTTT	CSAKGQGYSKRGNTIYF
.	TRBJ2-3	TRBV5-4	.	TGTGCCAGCAGCCCCGACTTATCTACGCAGTATTTT	CASSPDLSTQYF
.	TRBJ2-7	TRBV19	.	TGTGCCAGTAGTGCAGGACTGGACTACGAGCAGTACTTC	CASSAGLDYEQYF
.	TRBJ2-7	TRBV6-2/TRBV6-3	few	TGTGCCAGCCGGTGGGCAGGAAACTATTGGCAGTACTTC	CASRWAGNYWQYF
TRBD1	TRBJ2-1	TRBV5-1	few	TGCGCCAGCAGCCTGGGGGGACAGGGTATCAATGAGCAGTTCTTC	CASSLGGQGINEQFF
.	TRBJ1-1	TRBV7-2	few	TGTGCCAGCAGCTTAATTCAGGATACCGAAGCTTTCTTT	CASSLIQDTEAFF
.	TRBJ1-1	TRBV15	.	TGTGCCACCAGCAGAGAGGGAGACACTGAAGCTTTCTTT	CATSREGDTEAFF
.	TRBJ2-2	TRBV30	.	TGTGCCTGGAGTAGACTTGGCACCGGGGAGCTGTTTTTT	CAWSRLGTGELFF
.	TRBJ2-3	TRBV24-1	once	TGTGACACCAGTGATTCCACTTTGGATACGCAGTATTTT	CDTSDSTLDTQYF
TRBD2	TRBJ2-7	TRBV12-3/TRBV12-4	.	TGTGCCAGCAGTATTCCGGGACTAGGAATGAACGAGCAGTACTTC	CASSIPGLGMNEQYF
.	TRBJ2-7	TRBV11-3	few	TGTGCCAGCAGCTTAGTAGGGGGAAGCGAGCAGTACTTC	CASSLVGGSEQYF
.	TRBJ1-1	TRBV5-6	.	TGTGCCAGCAGCTTGGCGTCGGACGCTGGAGCTTTCTTT	CASSLASDAGAFF
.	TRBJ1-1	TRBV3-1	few	TGTGCCAGCAGCCAACAGGGGTCGGCTTTCTTT	CASSQQGSAFF
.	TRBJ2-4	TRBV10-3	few	TGTGCCATCAGAGACGAGGGGATAGCCAAAAACATTCAGTACTTC	CAIRDEGIAKNIQYF
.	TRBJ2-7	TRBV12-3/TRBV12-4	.	TGTGCCAGCAGTTACTCACAGGGAGGAGAGTACTTC	CASSYSQGGEYF
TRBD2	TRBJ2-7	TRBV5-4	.	TGTGCCAGCAGTTTAGCGGGGGAGGGCTCCTACGAGCAGTACTTC	CASSLAGEGSYEQYF
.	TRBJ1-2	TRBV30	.	TGTGCCTGGGAAAGGGGGGGCTACACCTTC	CAWERGGYTF
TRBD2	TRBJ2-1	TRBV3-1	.	TGTGCCAGCAGCCCCCTAGCGGGAGGATTCAATGAGCAGTTCTTC	CASSPLAGGFNEQFF
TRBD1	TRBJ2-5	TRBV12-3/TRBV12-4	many	TGTGCCAGCAGTCCCCGACAGGGGGGGAAAGAGACCCAGTACTTC	CASSPRQGGKETQYF
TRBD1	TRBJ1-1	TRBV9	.	TGTGCCAGCAGCTTCCCGGGACAGGGCCTCAACACTGAAGCTTTCTTT	CASSFPGQGLNTEAFF
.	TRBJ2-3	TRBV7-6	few	TGTGCCAGCAGCCCGACTTTTAGCGCCGATACGCAGTATTTT	CASSPTFSADTQYF
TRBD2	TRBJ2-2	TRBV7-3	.	TGTGCCAGCAGCCTCCTGGGGACTAGCGGGGGTTCCGGGGAGCTGTTTTTT	CASSLLGTSGGSGELFF
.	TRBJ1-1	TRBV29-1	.	TGCAGCGTTGAAGACCCCACTGGACCTGGGGGAGCTTTCTTT	CSVEDPTGPGGAFF
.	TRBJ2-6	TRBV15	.	TGTGCCACCAGCAGCGGAGGCCCCTCTGGGGCCAACGTCCTGACTTTC	CATSSGGPSGANVLTF
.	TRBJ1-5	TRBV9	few	TGTGCCAGCAGCGTATCAGGATGGGGCAATCAGCCCCAGCATTTT	CASSVSGWGNQPQHF
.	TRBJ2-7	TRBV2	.	TGTGCCAGCCTGGGACAATCCCACGAGCAGTACTTC	CASLGQSHEQYF
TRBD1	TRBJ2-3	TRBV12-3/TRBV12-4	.	TGTGCCAGCAGTTGGGGAAGACAGGGGAGCACAGATACGCAGTATTTT	CASSWGRQGSTDTQYF
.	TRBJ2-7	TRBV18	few	TGTGCCAGCTCACTAACAGGACAGATAAACCCCTACGAGCAGTACTTC	CASSLTGQINPYEQYF
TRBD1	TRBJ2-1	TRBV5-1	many	TGCGCCAGCAGCCTATTGACAGGGGTCATTATGTACAATGAGCAGTTCTTC	CASSLLTGVIMYNEQFF
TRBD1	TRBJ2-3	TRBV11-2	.	TGTGCCAGCAGGTGGGGACAGGGGCCTCTTACAGATACGCAGTATTTT	CASRWGQGPLTDTQYF